The 10 T cell receptor beta chains reported below all come from one sample, sequenced in a study of T cell responses to AZD1222 COVID-19 vaccine. Here immunoSEQ multiplex PCR was the method, and the copy in TCRdb shows in-frame clones only, minus some. The profile shows 150,000 or so clones, under 95% of them singletons. The sequences come from peripheral blood, collected on day 0 of AZD1222 vaccination. Every receptor here comes from an adult in good health.

This clone was observed once. V usage is TRBV2 and J usage is TRBJ1-1; perhaps TRBD1 as D (5 bases). With 8 bases removed from V and 5 bases from J, the gap between germline ends came to 18 bases. This CDR3 is built from 14 residues. CDR1 is SNHLY and CDR2 is FYNNEI in the germline V gene. The CDR3: CASGPTVLLTEAFF. The CDR3 DNA is TGTGCCAGCGGCCCGACAGTCCTTCTGACTGAAGCTTTCTTT.

The chain recombines TRBV4-1 with TRBJ1-6; D not certain. The CDR3 length is 19 residues. V lost 0 bases, J lost 0 bases, and 15 bases lay in between. Looked up from germline, CDR1 is MGHRA and CDR2 is YSYEKL. CDR3 sequence reads: CASSQDWSSAGSYNSPLHF. CDR3 in DNA: TGCGCCAGCAGCCAAGATTGGAGCAGCGCGGGCTCCTATAATTCACCCCTCCACTTT.

The chain has TRBV9 and TRBJ1-3; perhaps TRBD1 as D (6 bases). Germline CDR1 and CDR2: SGDLS and YYNGEE. V was shortened by 0 bases and J by 0 bases, with 13 bases between the two germline ends. The CDR3 loop spans 17 amino acids. CDR3 sequence: CASSVGGQPNSGNTIYF. CDR3 sequence (DNA): TGTGCCAGCAGCGTAGGGGGGCAGCCAAACTCTGGAAACACCATATATTTT.

This clone was observed a single time. The chain carries TRBV3-1 (or the pseudogene TRBV3-2) and TRBJ1-2; D is possibly TRBD1 (5 bases). Germline CDR1 and CDR2: LGHDT and YNNKEL (reference sequence). V shed 0 bases and J shed 4 bases, with 15 bases lying between them. The CDR3 sequence is 16 residues long. CDR3 amino acids: CASSQDLRGNGYGYTF. DNA of the CDR3: TGTGCCAGCAGCCAAGATCTGAGGGGAAATGGCTATGGCTACACCTTC.

The rearrangement uses TRBV7-2 and TRBJ2-1; TRBD1 matches at 7 bases. Germline V CDR1 and CDR2: SGHTA, FQGNSA. This CDR3 has 17 residues. Trimming cost V 5 bases and J 1 base; bases outside gene matches: 11. CDR3 DNA sequence: TGTGCCAGCAGCCCAAAGGGACAGCGACGGTCCTACAATGAGCAGTTCTTC. This codes for CASSPKGQRRSYNEQFF.

The chain joins TRBV5-4 to TRBJ2-2; 11 bases are a match to TRBD1. Unmatched junction bases numbered 5, after V lost 0 bases and J lost 7 bases. Germline CDR1 and CDR2: SGHNT and YYREEE (reference sequence). This CDR3 is built from 16 residues. CDR3 amino acids: CASSLAGQGAGGELFF. The CDR3 DNA reads TGTGCCAGCAGCTTGGCCGGACAGGGGGCTGGCGGGGAGCTGTTTTTT.

V and J are TRBV12-3 or TRBV12-4 and TRBJ2-2; D unclear. Trimming removed 5 bases at V and 6 bases at J, with 10 bases between. This CDR3 region has 13 residues. DNA of the CDR3: TGTGCCAGCAGTATCCTCGCGTCCGGGGAGCTGTTTTTT. This encodes CASSILASGELFF.

The chain has TRBV7-9 and TRBJ1-3; D remains unclear. This CDR3 has 14 amino acids. V was trimmed by 5 bases and J by 0 bases, leaving 8 bases between them. The germline gives CDR1 SEHNR, CDR2 FQNEAQ (reference sequence). The CDR3 sequence: CASSEWGSGNTIYF. For the CDR3, the DNA is TGTGCCAGCAGCGAGTGGGGCTCTGGAAACACCATATATTTT.

The J gene is TRBJ1-5, the V gene TRBV7-2; a possible D gene is TRBD1 (5 bases). The CDR3 is 13 amino acids. Per germline, CDR1 SGHTA and CDR2 FQGNSA. Deletions cut 2 bases from V and 7 bases from J, with 9 bases between. As DNA, the CDR3 is TGTGCCAGCAGCTTAATTCGGGGCCAGCCCCAGCATTTT. Its translation: CASSLIRGQPQHF.

This chain links TRBV10-1 with TRBJ2-7, with TRBD2 matching over 11 bases. CDR3 size: 15 residues. Germline loops: CDR1 WNHNN, CDR2 SYGVQD (reference sequence). J lost 2 bases, V lost 4 bases, and 4 bases had no gene match. The CDR3 coding sequence is TGCGCCAGCAGTGCTAAGACTAGCGGGGCCTACGAGCAGTACTTC. This sequence encodes CASSAKTSGAYEQYF.